A selection of T cell receptor beta chains follows, all from one sample in a study of blood T cell repertoires in COVID-19. The protocol was immunoSEQ multiplex PCR, while the TCRdb copy is restricted to in-frame clones and leaves out a portion. The sample holds roughly 250,000 clones, 70% to 90% seen once. Source material: peripheral blood. Every receptor here comes from a woman between 35 and 50 years old who had recovered from COVID-19. CDR3s include the opening cysteine and the closing phenylalanine or tryptophan.

v_gene	j_gene	CDR3aa
TRBV27	TRBJ1-2	CASSYTGVYGYTF
TRBV6-5	TRBJ2-2	CASSYAGGPRTGELFF
TRBV5-4	TRBJ1-2	CASSLGQLNYGYTF
TRBV5-1	TRBJ2-2	CASSSASGWTGELFF
TRBV7-9	TRBJ2-3	CASSRGDRTDTQYF
TRBV18	TRBJ1-1	CASSPRQVVTEAFF
TRBV6-6	TRBJ2-7	CASSSDGIPPYEQYF
TRBV3-1/TRBV3-2	TRBJ2-2	CASSPTVGTGGNTGELFF
TRBV11-3	TRBJ1-3	CASSLGPSEGNTIYF
TRBV5-6	TRBJ2-2	CASSLWTGNTGELFF
TRBV30	TRBJ2-5	CAWAYGTARRGTQYF
TRBV7-9	TRBJ1-6	CASSQQGDNSPLHF
TRBV27	TRBJ2-1	CASSLTRLAPYNEQFF
TRBV19	TRBJ1-5	CASRSGGWYQPQHF
TRBV18	TRBJ2-1	CASSKGRGSGPYNEQFF
TRBV6-2/TRBV6-3	TRBJ2-7	CASSPDGTYEQYF
TRBV12-2	TRBJ1-2	CASRLNGGPNYGYTF
TRBV5-6	TRBJ2-7	CASSLFELAGVGEQYF
TRBV5-8	TRBJ2-3	CASSLGALPSTDTQYF
TRBV6-2/TRBV6-3	TRBJ2-7	CASSPLSLYEQYF
TRBV18	TRBJ2-2	CASSSVTGELFF
TRBV4-3	TRBJ2-3	CASSQGLERSDTQYF
TRBV6-1	TRBJ2-1	CASSGRDRVILAGHNEQFF
TRBV2	TRBJ1-5	CASSEMGQSNQPQHF
TRBV28	TRBJ1-3	CASSGQGGVGNTIYF
TRBV28	TRBJ1-5	CASRRQGFQPQHF
TRBV30	TRBJ1-6	CAWSGGLNNSPLHF
TRBV6-2/TRBV6-3	TRBJ2-4	CASSPSAGGNIQYF
TRBV19	TRBJ2-5	CASRPLAGGGKETQYF
TRBV20-1	TRBJ2-7	CSARAGYEQYF
TRBV7-2	TRBJ1-2	CASSWTDQGGGYTF
TRBV9	TRBJ2-5	CASSVTSGAGETQYF
TRBV6-2/TRBV6-3	TRBJ2-7	CASSSDWGSYEQYF
TRBV5-4	TRBJ1-2	CASSLTGGSGYTF
TRBV6-4	TRBJ2-1	CASSDGTSNEQFF
TRBV2	TRBJ1-3	CAGTSTDSGNTIYF
TRBV3-1/TRBV3-2	TRBJ1-1	CASSQDLDRGAFF
TRBV6-2/TRBV6-3	TRBJ1-2	CASSLQDRGPYGYTF
TRBV24-1	TRBJ2-7	CATSSDRGLSYEQYF
TRBV11-2	TRBJ2-2	CASSLHGTSANTGELFF
TRBV18	TRBJ2-2	CASSPDRGTGELFF
TRBV19	TRBJ2-1	CASSNLAGGWNEQFF
TRBV21-1	TRBJ2-2	CASSNVGTSGGRRRTGELFF
TRBV18	TRBJ2-5	CASSPRLAGAGETQYF
TRBV27	TRBJ2-5	CASRRGQGAGRETQYF
TRBV5-1	TRBJ1-3	CASSPQGWAGNTIYF
TRBV7-2	TRBJ1-2	CASSLVTGAPGYTF
TRBV4-2	TRBJ2-1	CASSQDSGGPRDEQFF
TRBV4-2	TRBJ1-6	CASSRGVGASSYNSPLHF
TRBV7-3	TRBJ2-3	CASSLDRVTDTQYF
TRBV5-1	TRBJ2-5	CASSLGDRHETQYF
TRBV4-3	TRBJ2-5	CASSQEPSGARGRRETQYF
TRBV6-5	TRBJ1-6	CASSYAASGSPLHF